These T cell receptor beta chains were read from a single sample in a study of OX40 agonist ivuxolimab in advanced cancers. Some clones are missing from TCRdb's copy, which holds only in-frame ones; the method was immunoSEQ multiplex PCR. The sample has approximately 68,000 clones, more than 75% seen once. The source was CD4+ or CD8+ T cells sorted from blood, collected in a trial of the OX40 agonist ivuxolimab. The source is an adult with an advanced solid tumor such as melanoma, head and neck, liver or kidney cancer. Both conserved end residues are part of each CDR3. Fields, in order: J gene, D gene, V gene, clone size, CDR3 DNA, CDR3 protein. D genes are given only for firm matches. Clone size is stated in some rows and not others, as once, few, many or a class when expanded.

TRBJ2-7,TRBD2,TRBV18,once,TGTGCCAGCTCCCCCGGCGGGGGGATCAACGAGCAGTACTTC,CASSPGGGINEQYF
TRBJ1-5,NA,TRBV6-7,few,TGTGCCAGCATCACCGGGACTTTCAATCAGCCCCAGCATTTT,CASITGTFNQPQHF
TRBJ2-5,TRBD1,TRBV6-5,NA,TGTGCCAGCAGTTACTCTTGGGACAGGGCGACCCAGTACTTC,CASSYSWDRATQYF
TRBJ2-7,NA,TRBV6-1,NA,TGTGCCAGCAGGGCAACTTGGGACAACTCCTACGAGCAGTACTTC,CASRATWDNSYEQYF
TRBJ1-2,NA,TRBV15,NA,TGTGCCACCAGCAGAGTCCCGTGGACCTTC,CATSRVPWTF
TRBJ2-7,TRBD1,TRBV18,NA,TGTGCCAGCTCACCTACGGGACAGGGTCAAAGGGAGCAGTACTTC,CASSPTGQGQREQYF
TRBJ2-1,NA,TRBV9,NA,TGTGCCAGCAGCGTTGGGGCGTCGGAGCGACTAGACAATGAGCAGTTCTTC,CASSVGASERLDNEQFF
TRBJ1-3,NA,TRBV6-5,NA,TGTGCCAGCACGGGTAGCTCTGGAAACACCATATATTTT,CASTGSSGNTIYF
TRBJ1-5,NA,TRBV6-5,NA,TGTGCCAGCAGCGCGCTATCACAGGATCAGCCCCAGCATTTT,CASSALSQDQPQHF
TRBJ1-1,NA,TRBV7-9,NA,TGTGCCAGCAGCTTATACGAGGTTGGTCAACAGGGAGAGAACACTGAAGCTTTCTTT,CASSLYEVGQQGENTEAFF
TRBJ2-5,NA,TRBV2,few,TGTGCCAGCAGTGCCACGGGAGAGACCCAGTACTTC,CASSATGETQYF
TRBJ2-2,TRBD2,TRBV25-1,NA,TGTGCCAGCAGTGAGGGGGGGATAGCGGGAGAGTGGACCGGGGAGCTGTTTTTT,CASSEGGIAGEWTGELFF
TRBJ1-5,TRBD1,TRBV5-1,NA,TGCGCCAGCAGCGAGGGACAGGGGGCAAATCAGCCCCAGCATTTT,CASSEGQGANQPQHF
TRBJ2-1,NA,TRBV21-1,once,TGTGCCAGCAGCCAAGGGACCGGCGAGCAGTTCTTC,CASSQGTGEQFF
TRBJ1-2,NA,TRBV20-1,NA,TGCAGTGCTAGAGATATGGCCGAGAACACCTTC,CSARDMAENTF
TRBJ2-7,TRBD1,TRBV7-8,NA,TGTGCCAGCAGCTTAGCGGGGACAGGGAATGGCGAGCAGTACTTC,CASSLAGTGNGEQYF
TRBJ2-7,NA,TRBV30,NA,TGTGCCTGTCTACGACCAACAGGGAAAACCTACGAGCAGTACTTC,CACLRPTGKTYEQYF
TRBJ1-1,NA,TRBV30,NA,TGTGCCTGGAGTGTAGGGGGGGCCACTGAAGCTTTCTTT,CAWSVGGATEAFF
TRBJ1-1,TRBD1,TRBV6-5,NA,TGTGCCAGCAGCCCCAACAGGGGCTCTGAAGCTTTCTTT,CASSPNRGSEAFF
TRBJ1-6,NA,TRBV28,NA,TGTGCCATAGGGCCACCGGGTGTCGATTCACCCCTCCACTTT,CAIGPPGVDSPLHF
TRBJ1-1,NA,TRBV19,NA,TGTGCCAGTAGTATCCGACAGGTGAGGAACACTGAAGCTTTCTTT,CASSIRQVRNTEAFF
TRBJ2-7,NA,TRBV5-1,NA,TGCGCCAGCAGCCCCCGAGGAGCTCCCCACGAGCAGTACTTC,CASSPRGAPHEQYF
TRBJ2-1,TRBD2,TRBV19,NA,TGTGCCAGTACGCGACTAGCGGGAGGGCCTTACAATGAGCAGTTCTTC,CASTRLAGGPYNEQFF
TRBJ2-2,NA,TRBV6-1,few,TGTGCCAGCACTGTCCAGAGGGACACCGGGGAGCTGTTTTTT,CASTVQRDTGELFF
TRBJ2-7,NA,TRBV23-1,once,TGCGCCAGCCACGAGTGGGAGCAGTACTTC,CASHEWEQYF
TRBJ1-5,NA,TRBV4-1,NA,TGCGCCAGCAGCCAAGAGGGGAGCAATCAGCCCCAGCATTTT,CASSQEGSNQPQHF
TRBJ2-7,NA,TRBV5-6,NA,TGTGCCAGCAGCGCCGGGACAACGCTCTACGAGCAGTACTTC,CASSAGTTLYEQYF
TRBJ1-3,NA,TRBV5-1,NA,TGCGCCAGCAGCCAGACAGTCTCTGGAAACACCATATATTTT,CASSQTVSGNTIYF
TRBJ1-4,TRBD1,TRBV28,NA,TGTGCCAGCAAGGGGGCCAGTAATGAAAAACTGTTTTTT,CASKGASNEKLFF
TRBJ1-5,NA,TRBV19,NA,TGTGCCAGTAATATGAGACAGCTTAGCAATCAGCCCCAGCATTTT,CASNMRQLSNQPQHF
TRBJ2-7,TRBD2,TRBV11-2,NA,TGTGCCAGCAGCTTGGGGACTAGCGGTAAACTAACCTCCTACGAGCAGTACTTC,CASSLGTSGKLTSYEQYF
TRBJ2-7,NA,TRBV7-9,once,TGTGCCAGCAGTTCCGGGCCATACGGCGAGCAGTACTTC,CASSSGPYGEQYF
TRBJ1-4,NA,TRBV7-2,NA,TGTGCCAGCAGCTCGCCGTCCCCAGTAGATGAAAAACTGTTTTTT,CASSSPSPVDEKLFF
TRBJ1-1,NA,TRBV6-6,few,TGTGCCAGCAGTTACTCAGAGAACACTGAAGCTTTCTTT,CASSYSENTEAFF
TRBJ2-2,TRBD2,TRBV4-3,NA,TGCGCCAGCAGCCAATCCGGACTAGCGGGGACGAACACCGGGGAGCTGTTTTTT,CASSQSGLAGTNTGELFF
TRBJ1-3,NA,TRBV5-1,NA,TGCGCCAGCAGCTTGGGGCTTTCTGGAAACACCATATATTTT,CASSLGLSGNTIYF
TRBJ1-5,NA,TRBV30,NA,TGTGCCTGGAGTCAAAGGGGCGGCAATCAGCCCCAGCATTTT,CAWSQRGGNQPQHF
TRBJ1-1,TRBD1,TRBV5-1,NA,TGCGCCAGCAGCTTGGAGGGACAGGGAGGTGAAGCTTTCTTT,CASSLEGQGGEAFF
TRBJ1-6,NA,TRBV5-6,NA,TGTGCCAGCAGCCCTCGGACTCAAGGAGGTAATTCACCCCTCCACTTT,CASSPRTQGGNSPLHF
TRBJ1-3,NA,TRBV6-6,NA,TGTGCCAGCAGTACCTCGGGGACTTCTGGAAACACCATATATTTT,CASSTSGTSGNTIYF
TRBJ1-2,NA,TRBV4-3,few,TGCGCCAGCAGCCGAAACCCGGGGGATGGCTACACCTTC,CASSRNPGDGYTF
TRBJ2-7,NA,TRBV1,once,TGCACCAGCAGCAGAACTAGCGAAAATTACGAGCAGTACTTC,CTSSRTSENYEQYF
TRBJ2-5,NA,TRBV10-1,once,TGCGCCAGCAGTGATTCCGGGACCTCAGGGGCCCAGTACTTC,CASSDSGTSGAQYF
TRBJ1-5,NA,TRBV6-6,once,TGTGCCAGCAGGGGGGTAGGTAATCAGCCCCAGCATTTT,CASRGVGNQPQHF
TRBJ2-1,TRBD2,TRBV5-6,NA,TGTGCCAGCAGCTTGCCGGGAGGGGTTGGTAATGAGCAGTTCTTC,CASSLPGGVGNEQFF
TRBJ2-7,NA,TRBV28,NA,TGTGCCAGCAGTGCGACCGGGCCTACCTTATCCTACGAGCAGTACTTC,CASSATGPTLSYEQYF
TRBJ1-5,NA,TRBV5-6,NA,TGTGCCAGCAGCATCATAGGACGGGGAAGGGATCAGCCCCAGCATTTT,CASSIIGRGRDQPQHF
TRBJ2-3,TRBD2,TRBV5-1,NA,TGCGCCAGCAAGGGTAGCGGGAGGGCCGGAGATACGCAGTATTTT,CASKGSGRAGDTQYF
TRBJ1-4,NA,TRBV27,NA,TGTGCCAGCAGCCGGGGTCGGCGGCTAAATGAAAAACTGTTTTTT,CASSRGRRLNEKLFF
TRBJ2-3,NA,TRBV5-1,NA,TGCGCCAGCAGCTTAAAACGGGGGCCCACAGATACGCAGTATTTT,CASSLKRGPTDTQYF
TRBJ1-1,NA,TRBV29-1,NA,TGCAGCGCATCGACAGACATGAACACTGAAGCTTTCTTT,CSASTDMNTEAFF
TRBJ2-1,NA,TRBV18,NA,TGTGCCAGCTCACTCGACCAGGGGAATGAGCAGTTCTTC,CASSLDQGNEQFF
TRBJ2-5,TRBD2,TRBV28,NA,TGTGCCAGCAGCGAGACGGGGGGACGGCTACAAGAGACCCAGTACTTC,CASSETGGRLQETQYF